Listed below are T cell receptor beta chains from one sample, sequenced in a study of blood T cell repertoires in COVID-19. Using immunoSEQ multiplex PCR, the repertoire was profiled, and TCRdb retains in-frame clones only, with some absent. The sample lists fewer than 250,000 clones, 75% to 85% seen once, with 7.4% in the top ten. The specimen sequenced was peripheral blood. Receptors originate from a woman between 50 and 59 years old with acute or convalescent COVID-19. Both conserved end residues are part of each CDR3. D genes are given only for firm matches. Part of the rows lack a size; the others show once, few, many or a class for expanded clones.

>.|TRBV5-1|TRBD1|TRBJ2-3
TGCGCCAGCAGCTTGGCAGGGACAGGGGGAGAAGATACGCAGTATTTT
CASSLAGTGGEDTQYF
>.|TRBV5-4|TRBD2|TRBJ2-2
TGTGCCAGCAGCTTAGCGGGAGGCACCGGGGAGCTGTTTTTT
CASSLAGGTGELFF
>.|TRBV19|TRBD1|TRBJ2-7
TGTGCCACCGGGACAGAATTTTCCGAGCAGTACTTC
CATGTEFSEQYF
>.|TRBV12-3/TRBV12-4|.|TRBJ1-1
TGTGCCAGCAGTTTAGGGGCCACTGAAGCTTTCTTT
CASSLGATEAFF
>.|TRBV3-1/TRBV3-2|TRBD1|TRBJ1-3
TGTGCCAGCAGCCGGACAGGGCCTGGAAACACCATATATTTT
CASSRTGPGNTIYF
>.|TRBV19|.|TRBJ2-5
TGTGCCAGTAGTATCCGGGGGACAGTCCGGCAAGAGACCCAGTACTTC
CASSIRGTVRQETQYF
>few|TRBV7-9|TRBD1|TRBJ2-7
TGTGCCAGCAGCCGGGGACAGCCCTCCTACGAGCAGTACTTC
CASSRGQPSYEQYF
>.|TRBV7-9|TRBD1|TRBJ1-2
TGTGCCAGCAGCCCGGGAGGGACAGCTGCGAACTATGGCTACACCTTC
CASSPGGTAANYGYTF
>.|TRBV5-5|.|TRBJ1-2
TGTGCCAGCAGCTTGGCCCAGACAGGCTTCACCTATGGCTACACCTTC
CASSLAQTGFTYGYTF
>few|TRBV28|.|TRBJ1-5
TGTGCCAGCAGTTTTAGGGCAGCGGGTCAGCCCCAGCATTTT
CASSFRAAGQPQHF
>.|TRBV3-1/TRBV3-2|.|TRBJ1-2
TGTGCCAGCAGCCAGGGGCAGGGCAATGGCTACACCTTC
CASSQGQGNGYTF
>.|TRBV27|.|TRBJ1-5
TGTGCCAGCAGCGTTGGCTCGACAGGCAATCAGCCCCAGCATTTT
CASSVGSTGNQPQHF
>once|TRBV24-1|.|TRBJ2-3
TGTGCCACCAGTGATTTAGAGGGTTCAGATACGCAGTATTTT
CATSDLEGSDTQYF
>.|TRBV21-1|.|TRBJ2-5
TGTGCCAAGACACAGGGGGCCAAAAGAGAGACCCAGTACTTC
CAKTQGAKRETQYF
>.|TRBV7-9|TRBD1|TRBJ1-1
TGTGCCAGCAGCTTGGGACAGTTCGTTGAAGCTTTCTTT
CASSLGQFVEAFF
>.|TRBV19|.|TRBJ2-3
TGTGCCAGTAGTATCCGAACGGGAGGGGGCCCAGATACGCAGTATTTT
CASSIRTGGGPDTQYF
>.|TRBV9|.|TRBJ2-7
TGTGCCAGCAGCTCAGGAGGGGGCACCTACGAGCAGTACTTC
CASSSGGGTYEQYF
>.|TRBV5-5|TRBD1|TRBJ1-5
TGTGCCAGCAGCTCTGGACAGGGCGATCAGCCCCAGCATTTT
CASSSGQGDQPQHF
>.|TRBV5-1|TRBD2|TRBJ2-3
TGCGCCAGCAGCTTGGAGGGACGGGAGGGCACAGATACGCAGTATTTT
CASSLEGREGTDTQYF
>.|TRBV7-8|TRBD2|TRBJ2-5
TGTGCCACGAAGCGGGGCCCTCAAGAGACCCAGTACTTC
CATKRGPQETQYF
>.|TRBV7-8|.|TRBJ1-1
TGTGCCAGCAGCATCAGGGGTTCGGGGACTGAAGCTTTCTTT
CASSIRGSGTEAFF
>once|TRBV19|.|TRBJ2-4
TGTGCCAGTAGTATTATGGTGGGAGACATTCAGTACTTC
CASSIMVGDIQYF
>once|TRBV7-2|TRBD2|TRBJ2-5
TGTGCCAGCAGCTTAGGACGAAGCGGGGGGGCTGGAGAGACCCAGTACTTC
CASSLGRSGGAGETQYF
>.|TRBV24-1|TRBD1|TRBJ2-1
TGTGCCACCAGCGGACAGGGGGTCTACAATGAGCAGTTCTTC
CATSGQGVYNEQFF
>.|TRBV21-1|.|TRBJ1-3
TGTGCCAGCAGCTATTTGGAGGGACAGGGCCCAAGCTCTGGAAACACCATATATTTT
CASSYLEGQGPSSGNTIYF
>.|TRBV28|.|TRBJ1-1
TGTGCCAGCAGTCCTTACAGGGCATCCATGAACACTGAAGCTTTCTTT
CASSPYRASMNTEAFF
>few|TRBV2|.|TRBJ2-6
TGTGCCAGCAGTGAAGGCGGCTCTGGGGCCAACGTCCTGACTTTC
CASSEGGSGANVLTF
>.|TRBV28|.|TRBJ1-6
TGTGCCAGCAGTTTAGGGCAGAACAATTCACCCCTCCACTTT
CASSLGQNNSPLHF
>.|TRBV6-5|TRBD2|TRBJ2-1
TGTGCCAGCAGTTACGGGCTAGCGGGCGCTCAGAAGTTCTTC
CASSYGLAGAQKFF
>.|TRBV6-5|TRBD2|TRBJ2-1
TGTGCCAGCAGTTACACAATTTACGCGACTAGCAGTGAGCAGTTCTTC
CASSYTIYATSSEQFF
>once|TRBV11-3|TRBD2|TRBJ2-1
TGTGCCAGCAGCTCCCCTTGGGCGGGGGGCCGGGATGAGCAGTTCTTC
CASSSPWAGGRDEQFF
>.|TRBV9|TRBD1|TRBJ2-3
TGTGCCAGCAGCATACAGGGGGCGCTTACAGATACGCAGTATTTT
CASSIQGALTDTQYF
>.|TRBV7-8|TRBD2|TRBJ2-7
TGTGCCAGCAGCTTAGAAATTAGCGGGATGTACGAGCAGTACTTC
CASSLEISGMYEQYF
>.|TRBV28|TRBD1|TRBJ1-2
TGTGCCAGCAGTTCGGACAGGGCGGCGGCTTTC
CASSSDRAAAF
>.|TRBV2|.|TRBJ1-4
TGTGCCAGCAGACGACAGATTCTTAATGAAAAACTGTTTTTT
CASRRQILNEKLFF
>.|TRBV7-2|.|TRBJ2-7
TGTGCCAGCAGCTTGTTTATTATCGGGGGGCACGAGCAGTACTTC
CASSLFIIGGHEQYF
>.|TRBV25-1|.|TRBJ2-5
TGTGCCAGCTGCCGGGGGTCCCAAGAGACCCAGTACTTC
CASCRGSQETQYF
>.|TRBV10-3|TRBD1|TRBJ2-3
TGTGCCATCAGGCCGGGACAGGGCGCAGATACGCAGTATTTT
CAIRPGQGADTQYF
>.|TRBV5-1|TRBD2|TRBJ2-1
TGCGCCAGCAGTTTTGGGCGCCTAGCGGGGGGGAATGAGCAGTTCTTC
CASSFGRLAGGNEQFF